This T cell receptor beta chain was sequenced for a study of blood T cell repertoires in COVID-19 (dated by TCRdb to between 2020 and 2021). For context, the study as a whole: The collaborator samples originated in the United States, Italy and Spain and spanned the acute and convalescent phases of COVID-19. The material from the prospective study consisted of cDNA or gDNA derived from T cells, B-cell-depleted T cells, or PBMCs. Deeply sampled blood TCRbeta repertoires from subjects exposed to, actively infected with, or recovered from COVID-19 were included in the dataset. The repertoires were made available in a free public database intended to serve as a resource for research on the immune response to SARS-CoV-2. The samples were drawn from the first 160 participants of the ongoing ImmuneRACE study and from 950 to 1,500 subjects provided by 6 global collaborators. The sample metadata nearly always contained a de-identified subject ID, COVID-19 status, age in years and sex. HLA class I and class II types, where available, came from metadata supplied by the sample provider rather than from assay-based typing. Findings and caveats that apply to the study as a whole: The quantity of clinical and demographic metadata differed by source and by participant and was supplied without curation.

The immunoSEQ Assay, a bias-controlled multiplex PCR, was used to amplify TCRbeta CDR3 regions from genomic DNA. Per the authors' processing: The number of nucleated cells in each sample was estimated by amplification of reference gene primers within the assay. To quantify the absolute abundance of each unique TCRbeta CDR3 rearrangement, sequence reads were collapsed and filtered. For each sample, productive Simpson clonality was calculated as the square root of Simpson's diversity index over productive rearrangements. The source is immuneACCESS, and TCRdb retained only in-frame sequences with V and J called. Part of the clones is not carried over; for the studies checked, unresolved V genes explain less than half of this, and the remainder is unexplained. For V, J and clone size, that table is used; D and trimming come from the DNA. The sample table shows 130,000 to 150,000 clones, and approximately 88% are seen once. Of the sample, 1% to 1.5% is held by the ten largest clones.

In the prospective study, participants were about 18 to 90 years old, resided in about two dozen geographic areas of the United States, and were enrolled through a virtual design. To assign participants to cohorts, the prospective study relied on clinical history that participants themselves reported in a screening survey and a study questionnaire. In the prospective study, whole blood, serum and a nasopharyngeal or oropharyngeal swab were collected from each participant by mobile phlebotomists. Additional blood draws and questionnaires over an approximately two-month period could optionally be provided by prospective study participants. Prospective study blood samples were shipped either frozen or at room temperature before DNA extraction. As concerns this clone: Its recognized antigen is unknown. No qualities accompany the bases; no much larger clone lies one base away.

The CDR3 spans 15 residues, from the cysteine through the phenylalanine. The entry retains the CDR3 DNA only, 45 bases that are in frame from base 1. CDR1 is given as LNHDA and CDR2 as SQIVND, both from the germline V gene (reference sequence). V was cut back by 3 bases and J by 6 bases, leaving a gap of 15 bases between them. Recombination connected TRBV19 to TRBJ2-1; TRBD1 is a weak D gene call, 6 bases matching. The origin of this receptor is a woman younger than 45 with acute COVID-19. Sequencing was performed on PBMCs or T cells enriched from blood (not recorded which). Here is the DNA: TGTGCCAGTAGTATCAGGACAGACTTTCCCAATGAGCAGTTCTTC. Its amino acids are CASSIRTDFPNEQFF.